Below are 10 T cell receptor beta chains sequenced from a single sample in a study of OX40 agonist ivuxolimab in advanced cancers. Some clones are missing from TCRdb's copy, which holds only in-frame ones; the method was immunoSEQ multiplex PCR. The sample includes around 67,000 clones, around 90% of them seen just once. Material: CD4+ or CD8+ T cells sorted from blood, obtained in a trial of the OX40 agonist ivuxolimab. Every receptor here comes from an adult with an advanced solid tumor such as melanoma, head and neck, liver or kidney cancer.

This chain joins TRBV7-9 and TRBJ2-7, with D possibly TRBD2 on 5 matching bases. V gave up 0 bases and J gave up 0 bases, with 18 bases separating them. Germline lookup yields CDR1 SEHNR and CDR2 FQNEAQ (reference sequence). This CDR3 is 18 amino acids long. The CDR3 here is CASSLARPAGLRSYEQYF. CDR3 nucleotides: TGTGCCAGCAGCTTAGCGCGACCGGCAGGACTGCGCTCCTACGAGCAGTACTTC.

This chain connects TRBV6-5 to TRBJ2-7, with D perhaps matching TRBD2 (5 bases). V was cut by 0 bases and J by 0 bases, with 6 bases left in between. CDR1 and CDR2 from the germline V gene are MNHEY and SVGAGI. CDR3 length: 14 amino acids. CDR3 in DNA: TGTGCCAGCAGTTACTCGGGAGCCTCCTACGAGCAGTACTTC. Encoded protein: CASSYSGASYEQYF.

J is TRBJ1-1 and V is TRBV28; 7 bases align to TRBD1. The CDR3 is made up of 12 amino acids. Per the germline V gene, CDR1 is MDHEN and CDR2 is SYDVKM. V dropped 10 bases and J dropped 1; count of bases not matched to a gene: 3. CDR3 amino acids: CANRGPNTEAFF. The CDR3 DNA sequence: TGTGCCAACAGGGGCCCGAACACTGAAGCTTTCTTT. Using reference TRBV28 and TRBJ1-1 for the parts outside the CDR3, the full variable domain is DVKVTQSSRYLVKRTGEKVFLECVQDMDHENMFWYRQDPGLGLRLIYFSYDVKMKEKGDIPEGYSVSREKKERFSLILESASTNQTSMYLCANRGPNTEAFFGQGTRLTVV.

The V and J genes are TRBV13 and TRBJ2-7, with TRBD1 matching over 8 bases. This CDR3 spans 13 amino acids. CDR1 and CDR2 from the germline V gene are PRHDT and FYEKMQ (reference sequence). V dropped 4 bases and J dropped 5; count of bases not matched to a gene: 4. The DNA for the CDR3 is TGTGCCAGCAGCTCACGGACAGGGAACGAGCAGTACTTC. Translated: CASSSRTGNEQYF.

The J gene is TRBJ1-3, the V gene TRBV2, with a tentative D call TRBD1 (5 bases). This CDR3 contains 15 residues. Trimming removed 1 base from V and 0 bases from J, with 7 bases in between. Germline V lookup: CDR1 SNHLY, CDR2 FYNNEI. For the CDR3, the DNA is TGTGCCAGCAGTGAAGGGGACGGCTCTGGAAACACCATATATTTT. This encodes CASSEGDGSGNTIYF.

The CDR3 nucleotides are TGTGCCGTAGTAGGACAGAGCTACGAGCAGTACTTC. It codes for CAVVGQSYEQYF. The V call is TRBV28, the J call TRBJ2-7, with a tentative D call TRBD1 (6 bases). Germline CDR1 is MDHEN and CDR2 is SYDVKM. Trimming removed 11 bases from V and 3 bases from J, with 14 bases in between. This CDR3 has 12 amino acids.

The gene calls are TRBV6-1 and TRBJ1-5, with D possibly TRBD1 on 5 matching bases. This CDR3 has 17 residues. Between the trimmed V and J ends, which lost 4 bases and 0 bases, there was a span of 16 bases. Per germline, CDR1 MNHNS and CDR2 SASEGT. DNA for the CDR3: TGTGCCAGCAGTGCGAAGGGTTCTGGGGGTAGCAATCAGCCCCAGCATTTT. Translated, it gives CASSAKGSGGSNQPQHF.

The rearrangement uses TRBV19 and TRBJ1-2; no definite D call. The CDR3 is 15 residues long. Germline V gene data show CDR1 as LNHDA and CDR2 as SQIVND (reference sequence). V was cut by 1 base and J by 0 bases, with 9 bases left in between. CDR3: CASSIVWPANYGYTF. The CDR3 nucleotides are TGTGCCAGTAGTATAGTCTGGCCAGCTAACTATGGCTACACCTTC.

The chain has TRBV29-1 and TRBJ2-1, with TRBD1 as a possible D gene (7 bases). Trimming pared 5 bases from V and 4 bases from J, leaving 12 bases between. Germline CDR1 is SQVTM and CDR2 is ANQGSEA. The CDR3 loop spans 13 amino acids. As DNA, the CDR3 is TGCAGCGTTAGGAGGGACAGTTACAATGAGCAGTTCTTC. This sequence encodes CSVRRDSYNEQFF.

This clone has a single count. The rearrangement uses TRBV5-1 and TRBJ1-2, with D hard to call. There are 13 residues in the CDR3. CDR1 and CDR2 from the germline V gene are SGHRS and YFSETQ. V was clipped by 1 base and J by 5 bases, with 9 bases between them. CDR3 DNA: TGCGCCAGCAGCTTGAACCAATTTTATGGCTACACCTTC. This gives the protein CASSLNQFYGYTF. Combining the CDR3 with reference TRBV5-1 and TRBJ1-2 gives the whole variable domain KAGVTQTPRYLIKTRGQQVTLSCSPISGHRSVSWYQQTPGQGLQFLFEYFSETQRNKGNFPGRFSGRQFSNSRSEMNVSTLELGDSALYLCASSLNQFYGYTFGSGTRLTVV.